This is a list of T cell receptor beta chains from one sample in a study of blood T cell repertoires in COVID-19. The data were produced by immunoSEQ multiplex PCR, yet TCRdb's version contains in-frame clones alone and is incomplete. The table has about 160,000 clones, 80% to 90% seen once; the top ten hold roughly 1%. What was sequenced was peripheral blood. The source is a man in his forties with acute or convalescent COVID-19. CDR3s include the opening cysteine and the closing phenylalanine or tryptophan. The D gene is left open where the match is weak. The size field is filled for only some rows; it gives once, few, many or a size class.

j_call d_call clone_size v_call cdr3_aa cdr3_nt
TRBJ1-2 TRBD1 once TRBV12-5 CASGLIDRGASGYTF TGTGCTAGTGGTTTGATAGACAGGGGGGCCTCTGGCTACACCTTC
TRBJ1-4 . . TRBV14 CASSLIGGRGREKLFF TGTGCCAGCAGCCTCATCGGTGGCAGAGGTCGTGAAAAACTGTTTTTT
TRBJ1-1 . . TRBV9 CASSVAMRGPPNTEAFF TGTGCCAGCAGCGTAGCAATGCGGGGACCCCCGAACACTGAAGCTTTCTTT
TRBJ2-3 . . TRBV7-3 CASSLTRGADTQYF TGTGCCAGCAGCTTAACGCGCGGCGCAGATACGCAGTATTTT
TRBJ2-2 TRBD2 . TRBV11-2 CASSLNLAGAQGGGELFF TGTGCCAGCAGCTTAAACCTAGCGGGGGCCCAGGGGGGCGGGGAGCTGTTTTTT
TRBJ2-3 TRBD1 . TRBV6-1 CASSEALFSGQPIREYF TGTGCCAGCAGTGAGGCCCTCTTCTCGGGACAGCCAATAAGGGAGTATTTT
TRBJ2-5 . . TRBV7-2 CAAGGLGETQYF TGTGCCGCCGGGGGTCTGGGAGAGACCCAGTACTTC
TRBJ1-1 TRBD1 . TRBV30 CAWADRVDTEAFF TGTGCCTGGGCGGACAGGGTTGACACTGAAGCTTTCTTT
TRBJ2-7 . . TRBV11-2 CASSGEEGPSYEQYF TGTGCCAGCAGCGGAGAGGAGGGGCCCTCCTACGAGCAGTACTTC
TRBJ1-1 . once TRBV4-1 CASSQDWPRTEAFF TGCGCCAGCAGCCAAGATTGGCCCAGGACTGAAGCTTTCTTT
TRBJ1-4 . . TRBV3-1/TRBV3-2 CASSQDRDSGTNEKLFF TGTGCCAGCAGCCAAGATAGAGATTCTGGAACTAATGAAAAACTGTTTTTT
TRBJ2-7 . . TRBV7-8 CASSRDSYTYEQYF TGTGCCAGCAGCCGAGACAGCTATACCTACGAGCAGTACTTC
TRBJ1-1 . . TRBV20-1 CSAPDNSEAFF TGCAGTGCTCCGGACAACTCTGAAGCTTTCTTT
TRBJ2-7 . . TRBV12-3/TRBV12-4 CASSFSVVEQYF TGTGCCAGCAGTTTTTCGGTAGTGGAGCAGTACTTC
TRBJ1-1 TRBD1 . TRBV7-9 CASSEGQGSSEAFF TGTGCCAGCAGCGAGGGACAGGGAAGCTCTGAAGCTTTCTTT
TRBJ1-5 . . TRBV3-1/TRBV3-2 CASSQDAGSNQPQHF TGTGCCAGCAGCCAAGACGCGGGTAGCAATCAGCCCCAGCATTTT
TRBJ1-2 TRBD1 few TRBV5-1 CASSLGQGTYGYTF TGCGCCAGCAGCTTGGGACAGGGAACATATGGCTACACCTTC
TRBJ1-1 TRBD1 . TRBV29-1 CSVEALTGGTEAFF TGCAGCGTTGAAGCTTTGACAGGGGGGACTGAAGCTTTCTTT
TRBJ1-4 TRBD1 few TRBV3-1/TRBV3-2 CASSQPGTGRKLFF TGTGCCAGCAGCCAACCCGGGACAGGTCGAAAACTGTTTTTT
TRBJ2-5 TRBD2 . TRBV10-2 CASSFTTSKGETQYF TGCGCCAGCAGCTTCACGACTAGCAAGGGCGAGACCCAGTACTTC
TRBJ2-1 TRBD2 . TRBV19 CASSVPGLGANEQFF TGTGCCAGTAGTGTTCCGGGACTAGGGGCGAATGAGCAGTTCTTC
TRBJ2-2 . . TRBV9 CASRIGANTGELFF TGTGCCAGCAGAATAGGGGCGAACACCGGGGAGCTGTTTTTT
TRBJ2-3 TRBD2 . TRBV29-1 CSVEQRGATDTQYF TGCAGCGTTGAACAGCGGGGGGCCACAGATACGCAGTATTTT
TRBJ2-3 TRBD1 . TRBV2 CASRWSGQGGTDTQYF TGTGCCAGCAGATGGTCGGGACAGGGGGGCACAGATACGCAGTATTTT
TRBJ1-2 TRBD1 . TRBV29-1 CSVVLGQGQNYGYTF TGCAGCGTTGTTCTGGGCCAGGGACAGAACTATGGCTACACCTTC
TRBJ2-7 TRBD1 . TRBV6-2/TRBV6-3 CASSWGQGKYEQYF TGTGCCAGCAGTTGGGGACAGGGAAAATACGAGCAGTACTTC
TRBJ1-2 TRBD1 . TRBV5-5 CASSLRGQGANYGYTF TGTGCCAGCAGCTTGAGGGGACAGGGTGCTAACTATGGCTACACCTTC
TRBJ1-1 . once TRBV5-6 CASSLYKSGGGMNTEAFF TGTGCCAGCAGCTTATATAAGTCGGGGGGAGGGATGAACACTGAAGCTTTCTTT
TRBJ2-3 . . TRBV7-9 CASSLPRAGRTDTQYF TGTGCCAGCAGCCTACCTCGCGCAGGGCGCACAGATACGCAGTATTTT
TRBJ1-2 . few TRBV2 CASTDNRDYGYTF TGTGCCAGCACCGACAACAGGGACTATGGCTACACCTTC
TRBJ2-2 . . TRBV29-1 CSVAGYKNTGELFF TGCAGCGTTGCGGGTTACAAGAACACCGGGGAGCTGTTTTTT
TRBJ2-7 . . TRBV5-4 CASSLGQAGEQYF TGTGCCAGCAGCTTGGGGCAGGCTGGGGAGCAGTACTTC
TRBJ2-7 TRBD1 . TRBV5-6 CASSSWDRELGEQYF TGTGCCAGCAGCTCCTGGGACAGGGAATTAGGCGAGCAGTACTTC
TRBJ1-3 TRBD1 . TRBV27 CASSPTGPGNTIYF TGTGCCAGCAGTCCGACAGGGCCTGGAAACACCATATATTTT
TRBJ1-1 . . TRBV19 CASSIKGELSEAFF TGTGCCAGTAGTATTAAGGGGGAGCTATCTGAAGCTTTCTTT
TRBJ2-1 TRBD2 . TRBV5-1 CASSPTLAGGNNEQFF TGCGCCAGCAGCCCCACCCTAGCGGGGGGCAACAATGAGCAGTTCTTC
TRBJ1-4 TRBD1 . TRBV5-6 CASSLQGAGTNEKLFF TGTGCCAGCAGCCTACAGGGGGCTGGCACTAATGAAAAACTGTTTTTT
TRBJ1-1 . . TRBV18 CASSQGRDTEAFF TGTGCCAGCTCTCAGGGTAGGGACACTGAAGCTTTCTTT
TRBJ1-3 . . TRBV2 CASSEWQSSGNTIYF TGTGCCAGCAGTGAGTGGCAGTCCTCTGGAAACACCATATATTTT
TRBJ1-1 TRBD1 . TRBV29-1 CSVDQQGANTEAFF TGCAGCGTAGACCAACAGGGGGCGAACACTGAAGCTTTCTTT
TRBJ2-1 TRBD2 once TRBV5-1 CASSFGLAGGQNEQFF TGCGCCAGCAGCTTCGGACTAGCGGGGGGGCAAAATGAGCAGTTCTTC
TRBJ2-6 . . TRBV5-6 CASSLKRYSGANVLTF TGTGCCAGCAGCTTGAAACGGTACTCTGGGGCCAACGTCCTGACTTTC